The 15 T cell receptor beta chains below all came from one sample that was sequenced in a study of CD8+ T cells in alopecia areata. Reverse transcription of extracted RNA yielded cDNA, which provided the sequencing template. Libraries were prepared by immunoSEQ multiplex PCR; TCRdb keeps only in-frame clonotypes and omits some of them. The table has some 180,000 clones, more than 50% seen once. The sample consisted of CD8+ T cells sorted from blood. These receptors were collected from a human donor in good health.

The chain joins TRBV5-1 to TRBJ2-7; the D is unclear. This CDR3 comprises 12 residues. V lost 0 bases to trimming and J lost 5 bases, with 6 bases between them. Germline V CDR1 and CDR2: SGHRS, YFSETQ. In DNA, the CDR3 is TGCGCCAGCAGCTTGGCGGGTCACGAGCAGTACTTC. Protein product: CASSLAGHEQYF.

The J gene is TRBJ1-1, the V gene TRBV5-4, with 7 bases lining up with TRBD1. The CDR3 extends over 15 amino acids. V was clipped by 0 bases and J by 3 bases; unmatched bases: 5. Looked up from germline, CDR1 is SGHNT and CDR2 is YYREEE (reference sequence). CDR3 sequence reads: CASSLGPGTDTEAFF. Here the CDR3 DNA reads TGTGCCAGCAGCTTGGGGCCAGGGACAGACACTGAAGCTTTCTTT.

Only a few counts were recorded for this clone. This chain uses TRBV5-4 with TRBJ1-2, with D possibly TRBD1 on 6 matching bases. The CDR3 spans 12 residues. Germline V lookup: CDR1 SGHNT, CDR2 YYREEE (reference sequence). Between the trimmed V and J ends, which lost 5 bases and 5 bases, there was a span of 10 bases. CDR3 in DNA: TGTGCCAGCAGGAACAGGGAATATGGCTACACCTTC. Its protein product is CASRNREYGYTF.

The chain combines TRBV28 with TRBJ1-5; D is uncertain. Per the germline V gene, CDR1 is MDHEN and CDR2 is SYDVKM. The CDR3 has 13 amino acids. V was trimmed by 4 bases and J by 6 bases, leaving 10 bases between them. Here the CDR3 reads CASSYAGLQPQHF. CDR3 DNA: TGTGCCAGCAGTTATGCCGGGCTTCAGCCCCAGCATTTT.

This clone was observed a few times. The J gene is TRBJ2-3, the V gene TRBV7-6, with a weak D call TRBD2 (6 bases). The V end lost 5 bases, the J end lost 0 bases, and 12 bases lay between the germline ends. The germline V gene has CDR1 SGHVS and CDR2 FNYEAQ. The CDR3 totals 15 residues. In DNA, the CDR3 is TGTGCCAGCAGCCCGCGCGGGGTGAGCACAGATACGCAGTATTTT. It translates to CASSPRGVSTDTQYF.

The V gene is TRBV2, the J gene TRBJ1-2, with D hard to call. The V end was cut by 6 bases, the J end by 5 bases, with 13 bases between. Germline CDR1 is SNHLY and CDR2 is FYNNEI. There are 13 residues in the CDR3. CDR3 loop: CASRDGRGYGYTF. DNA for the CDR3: TGTGCCAGCAGGGACGGTCGAGGGTATGGCTACACCTTC.

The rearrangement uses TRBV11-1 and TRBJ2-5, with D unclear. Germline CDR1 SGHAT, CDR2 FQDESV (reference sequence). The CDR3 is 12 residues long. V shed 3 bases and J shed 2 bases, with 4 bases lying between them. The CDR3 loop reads CASSFEQETQYF. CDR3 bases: TGTGCCAGCAGCTTCGAGCAAGAGACCCAGTACTTC.

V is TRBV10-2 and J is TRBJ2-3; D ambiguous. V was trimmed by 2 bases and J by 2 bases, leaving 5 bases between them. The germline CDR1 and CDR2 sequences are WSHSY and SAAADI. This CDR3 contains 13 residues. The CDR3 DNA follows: TGCGCCAGCAGTGAGAGAAACACAGATACGCAGTATTTT. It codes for CASSERNTDTQYF.

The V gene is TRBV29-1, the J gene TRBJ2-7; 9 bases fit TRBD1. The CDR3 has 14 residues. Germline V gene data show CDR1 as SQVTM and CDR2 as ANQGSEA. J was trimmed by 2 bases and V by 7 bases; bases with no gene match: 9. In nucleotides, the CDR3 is TGCAGCGCCACAGGACAGGGGATCGCCTACGAGCAGTACTTC. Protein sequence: CSATGQGIAYEQYF.

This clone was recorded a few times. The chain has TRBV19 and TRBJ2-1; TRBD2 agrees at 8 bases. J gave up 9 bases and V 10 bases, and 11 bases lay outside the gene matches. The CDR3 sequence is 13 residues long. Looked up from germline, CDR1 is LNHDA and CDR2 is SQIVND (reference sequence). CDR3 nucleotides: TGTGCCACCATCAATTCGGGGGGGAGTGAGCAGTTCTTC. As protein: CATINSGGSEQFF.

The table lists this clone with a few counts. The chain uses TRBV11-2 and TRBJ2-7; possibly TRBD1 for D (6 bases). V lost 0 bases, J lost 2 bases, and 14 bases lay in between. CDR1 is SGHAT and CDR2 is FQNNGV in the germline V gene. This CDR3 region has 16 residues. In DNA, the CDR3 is TGTGCCAGCAGCTTAGAGGTATTCCAGGGGCCCTACGAGCAGTACTTC. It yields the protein CASSLEVFQGPYEQYF.

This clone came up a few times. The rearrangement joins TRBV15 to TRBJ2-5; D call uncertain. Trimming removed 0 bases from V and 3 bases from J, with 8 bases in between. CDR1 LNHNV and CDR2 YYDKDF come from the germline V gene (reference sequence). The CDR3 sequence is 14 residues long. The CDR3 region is CATSREGRKETQYF. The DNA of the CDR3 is TGTGCCACCAGCAGAGAGGGCAGGAAAGAGACCCAGTACTTC.

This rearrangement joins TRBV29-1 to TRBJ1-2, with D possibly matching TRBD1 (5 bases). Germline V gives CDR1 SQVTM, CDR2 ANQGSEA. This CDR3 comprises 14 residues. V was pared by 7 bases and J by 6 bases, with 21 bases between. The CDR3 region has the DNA TGCAGCGCCATCGTATCGGGTGACAGAGATGGCTACACCTTC. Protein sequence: CSAIVSGDRDGYTF.

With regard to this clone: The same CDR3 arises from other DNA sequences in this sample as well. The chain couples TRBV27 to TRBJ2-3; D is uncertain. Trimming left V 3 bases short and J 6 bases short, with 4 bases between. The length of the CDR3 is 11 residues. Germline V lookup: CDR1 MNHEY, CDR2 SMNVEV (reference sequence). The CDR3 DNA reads TGTGCCAGCAGTTTGGGGGATACGCAGTATTTT. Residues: CASSLGDTQYF.

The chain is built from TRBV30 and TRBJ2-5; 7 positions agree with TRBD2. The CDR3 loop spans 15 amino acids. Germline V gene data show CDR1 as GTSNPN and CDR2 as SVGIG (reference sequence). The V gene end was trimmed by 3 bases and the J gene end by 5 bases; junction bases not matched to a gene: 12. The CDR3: CAWSPSGGAGETQYF. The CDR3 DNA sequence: TGTGCCTGGAGCCCTAGCGGAGGGGCAGGGGAGACCCAGTACTTC.